This TCR beta chain derives from a study of blood T cells in healthy people across ages. The study's findings and limits: Since the PBMCs were unsorted, naive and antigen-experienced cells could not be conclusively compared.

This clonotype has a handful of counts. The antigen is not known. The use of a sample-barcoded 5' primer and a J-beta primer mix characterized a second PCR of about 7 to 12 cycles. TCRdb redid the calling of the 5' RACE reads with MiXCR, one entry per CDR3 protein. The table shows roughly 500,000 distinct CDR3 sequences, with 27% occurring only once. The CDR3 runs to 14 residues. CDR1 is MNHEY, CDR2 SVGEGT, per germline. This clonotype originated in a woman in her seventies in good health. Sequencing was carried out using blood. This chain uses TRBV6-2 or TRBV6-3 with TRBJ2-5; possible D gene TRBD2, 6 bases. The last part of the DNA fits TRBJ2-1 better; the J call may be wrong. CDR3 residues: CASSYSGRAGLQFF. For the CDR3, the DNA is TGTGCCAGCAGTTACTCTGGCAGGGCGGGGCTGCAGTTCTTC.